Below, 5 T cell receptor beta chains from the same sample are listed, as sequenced in a study of PD-1 blockade in classical Hodgkin lymphoma. With no exception, relapse followed autologous stem cell transplantation in all patients, and brentuximab vedotin exposure varied. Clones were sequenced by immunoSEQ multiplex PCR, and TCRdb holds only the in-frame ones, with some missing. The table lists tens of thousands of clones, about 78% of them singletons. The specimen comprised peripheral blood mononuclear cells (PBMCs), sampled before the second cycle of nivolumab. These receptors all come from a human donor with classical Hodgkin lymphoma.

The genes are TRBV6-1 and TRBJ2-7, with D possibly being TRBD2 (6 bases). Germline V CDR1 and CDR2: MNHNS, SASEGT. The CDR3 has 14 amino acids. The germline V and J ends were trimmed by 2 bases and 5 bases, with 13 bases remaining between them. This CDR3 is CASSEFPGGNEQYF. The CDR3, as DNA: TGTGCCAGCAGTGAATTTCCCGGGGGAAACGAGCAGTACTTC.

V gene TRBV4-3 combines with J gene TRBJ2-6; D gene unclear. Germline assignment: CDR1 LGHNA and CDR2 YSLEER. This CDR3 is built from 14 residues. The V end lost 1 base, the J end lost 0 bases, and 1 base lay between the germline ends. CDR3 sequence reads: CASSQVSGANVLTF. CDR3 DNA: TGCGCCAGCAGCCAAGTCTCTGGGGCCAACGTCCTGACTTTC.

V is TRBV2 and J is TRBJ1-3; tentatively, D is TRBD1 (5 bases). This CDR3 region has 13 residues. V gave up 7 bases and J gave up 0 bases, with 7 bases separating them. Per germline, CDR1 SNHLY and CDR2 FYNNEI. In DNA, the CDR3 is TGTGCCAGCACGAGGGGCTCTGGAAACACCATATATTTT. Protein product: CASTRGSGNTIYF.

The chain combines TRBV5-4 with TRBJ2-1, with TRBD2 as a possible D gene (5 bases). Trimming left V 4 bases short and J 0 bases short, with 17 bases between. This CDR3 region has 17 residues. From germline, CDR1 is SGHNT and CDR2 YYREEE (reference sequence). The CDR3 nucleotides are TGTGCCAGCAGCCTTGGACTGCCCAGGAGCTCCTACAATGAGCAGTTCTTC. Encoded protein: CASSLGLPRSSYNEQFF.

This clone was detected only once. The CDR3 sequence: CASSSGQGLGETQYF. CDR3 coding DNA: TGTGCCAGCAGTTCGGGACAGGGGCTAGGAGAGACCCAGTACTTC. The chain has TRBV6-5 and TRBJ2-5, with 10 bases that match TRBD1. The CDR3 consists of 15 residues. Germline V gene lookup returns CDR1 MNHEY and CDR2 SVGAGI. V lost 4 bases and J lost 4; bases outside the gene matches: 6.